This record looks at one TCR beta chain sequence and its context. Its matching antigen is unknown. Profiling relied on immunoSEQ multiplex PCR, and the TCRdb table lists in-frame clones only, not all of them. The table has about 29,000 clones, around 81% seen once. This entry belongs to a study of monozygotic twins with cystic fibrosis. Broader study findings: Low clonality (median around 0.009) suggested a mostly naive repertoire. In 13 of 16 pairs, V gene usage was closest to the co-twin's. Monozygotic CF twin pairs shared significantly more nucleotide-identical clonotypes than unrelated CF individuals did. Shared CDR3 numbers were not associated with age, concordance or severity.

With 6 bases clipped from V and 4 bases from J, the junction kept 5 bases outside the gene matches. Germline loops: CDR1 MNHEY, CDR2 SVGAGI. The CDR3 extends over 14 amino acids. The chain links TRBV6-5 to TRBJ1-5; 8 bases are a match to TRBD1. Sequencing was performed on blood. The TCR was taken from a girl aged 2 to 10 with cystic fibrosis. The CDR3 coding sequence is TGTGCCAGCAGCTGGACAGGGTATAATCAGCCCCAGCATTTT. Translating it yields CASSWTGYNQPQHF.